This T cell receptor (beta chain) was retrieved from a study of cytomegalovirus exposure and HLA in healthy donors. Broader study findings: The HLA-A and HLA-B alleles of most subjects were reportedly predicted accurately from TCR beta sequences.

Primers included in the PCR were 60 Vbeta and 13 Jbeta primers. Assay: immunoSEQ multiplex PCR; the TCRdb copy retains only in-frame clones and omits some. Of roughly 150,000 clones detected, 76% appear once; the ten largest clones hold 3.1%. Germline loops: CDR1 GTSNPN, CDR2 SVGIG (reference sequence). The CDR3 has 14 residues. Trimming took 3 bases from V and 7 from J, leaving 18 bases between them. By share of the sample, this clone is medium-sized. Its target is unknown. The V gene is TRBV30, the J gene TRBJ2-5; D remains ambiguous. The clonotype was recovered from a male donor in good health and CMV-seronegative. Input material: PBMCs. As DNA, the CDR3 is TGTGCCTGGAGCCCCATCAGTGGGTACAGGACCCAGTACTTC. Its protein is CAWSPISGYRTQYF.